This T cell receptor beta chain was captured by sequencing in a study of T cells in Graves' hyperthyroidism and ophthalmopathy. Authors of the study amplified TCR beta CDR3 regions from RNA transcripts. An initial round of RT-PCR targeting the TCR CDR3 relied on the HTBI primer set. TCRdb re-derived calls from the multiplex PCR reads in MiXCR, one entry per CDR3 protein. The sample records about 340,000 distinct CDR3 sequences, over 15% being singletons. General observations from the study: Blood shared most expanded thyroid clonotypes above 0.001.

This clonotype was observed many times. Antigen specificity is unknown. V was cut by 5 bases and J by 4 bases, with 16 bases left in between. This CDR3 comprises 15 residues. The germline gives CDR1 MDHEN, CDR2 SYDVKM. This TCR was recovered from a woman in her forties or fifties with Graves' hyperthyroidism. The sequenced sample consisted of blood. The rearrangement joins TRBV28 to TRBJ2-3, with D perhaps given as TRBD1 or TRBD2 (5 bases each). The CDR3 DNA follows: TGTGCCAGCAGTCACCCGGGACGGGTCGCAGATACGCAGTATTTT. It translates to CASSHPGRVADTQYF.